Reported below is one TCR beta chain. V shed 4 bases, J shed 7 bases, and the junction held 11 bases outside the gene matches. CDR3 length equals 16 residues. Germline V lookup: CDR1 SGHRS, CDR2 YFSETQ. The data belong to a study of blood T cells in healthy people across ages. Combining a sample-barcoded 5' primer with a J-beta primer mix, a second PCR ran for about 6 to 11 cycles. The yield of each sample was at least 2.5 million CDR3-containing paired-end reads. TCRdb itself ran the 5' RACE reads through MiXCR, one entry per CDR3 protein. The table shows over 600,000 distinct CDR3 sequences, with roughly 46% occurring only once.

The sample taken for sequencing was blood. The chain uses TRBV5-1 and TRBJ1-6; TRBD1 agrees at 7 bases. The TCR originated in a man at least 80 years old in good health. The CDR3 DNA follows: TGCGCCAGCAGCCCGGGAGGTCCACAGGGGAATTCACCCCTCCACTTT. Protein product: CASSPGGPQGNSPLHF.